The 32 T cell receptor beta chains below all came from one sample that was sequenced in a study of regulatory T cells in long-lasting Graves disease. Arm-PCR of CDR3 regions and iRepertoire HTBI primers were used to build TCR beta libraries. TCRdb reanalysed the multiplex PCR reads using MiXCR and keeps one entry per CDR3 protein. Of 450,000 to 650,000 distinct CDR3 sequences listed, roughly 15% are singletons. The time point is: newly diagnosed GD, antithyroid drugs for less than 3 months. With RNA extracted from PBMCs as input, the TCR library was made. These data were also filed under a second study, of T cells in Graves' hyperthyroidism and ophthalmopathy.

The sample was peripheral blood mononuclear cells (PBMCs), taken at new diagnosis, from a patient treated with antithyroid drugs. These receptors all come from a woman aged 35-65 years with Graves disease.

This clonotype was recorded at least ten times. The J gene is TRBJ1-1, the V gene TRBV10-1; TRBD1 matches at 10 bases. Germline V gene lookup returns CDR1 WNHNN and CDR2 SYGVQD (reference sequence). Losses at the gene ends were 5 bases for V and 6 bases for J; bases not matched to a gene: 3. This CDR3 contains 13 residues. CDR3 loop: CASSRTGGAEAFF. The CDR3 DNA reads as TGCGCCAGCAGTCGGACAGGGGGAGCTGAAGCTTTCTTT.

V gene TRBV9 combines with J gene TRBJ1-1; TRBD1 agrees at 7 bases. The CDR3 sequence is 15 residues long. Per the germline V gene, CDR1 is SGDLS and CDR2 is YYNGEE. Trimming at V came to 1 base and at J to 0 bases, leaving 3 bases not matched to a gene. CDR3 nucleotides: TGTGCCAGCAGCGTAAGGGGACAGATGAACACTGAAGCTTTCTTT. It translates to CASSVRGQMNTEAFF.

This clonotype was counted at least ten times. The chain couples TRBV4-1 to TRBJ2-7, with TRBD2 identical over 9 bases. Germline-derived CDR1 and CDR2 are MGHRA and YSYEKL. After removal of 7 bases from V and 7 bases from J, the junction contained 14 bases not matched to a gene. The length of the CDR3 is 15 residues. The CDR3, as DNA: TGCGCCAGCACCCCCGGGGCTAGCGGGACGAGGGAGCAGTACTTC. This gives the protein CASTPGASGTREQYF.

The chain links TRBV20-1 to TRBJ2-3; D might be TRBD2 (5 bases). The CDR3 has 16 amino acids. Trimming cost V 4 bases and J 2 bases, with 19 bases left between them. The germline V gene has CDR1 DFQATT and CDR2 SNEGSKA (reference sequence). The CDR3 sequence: CSATPRGVIITDTQYF. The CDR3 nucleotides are TGCAGTGCTACTCCCCGGGGAGTGATAATCACAGATACGCAGTATTTT.

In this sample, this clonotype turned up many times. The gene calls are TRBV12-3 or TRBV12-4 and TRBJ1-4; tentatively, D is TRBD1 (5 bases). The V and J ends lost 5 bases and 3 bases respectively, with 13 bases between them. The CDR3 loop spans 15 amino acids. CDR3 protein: CASSPLGLPNEKLFF. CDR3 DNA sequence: TGTGCCAGCAGTCCCCTGGGGCTCCCTAATGAAAAACTGTTTTTT.

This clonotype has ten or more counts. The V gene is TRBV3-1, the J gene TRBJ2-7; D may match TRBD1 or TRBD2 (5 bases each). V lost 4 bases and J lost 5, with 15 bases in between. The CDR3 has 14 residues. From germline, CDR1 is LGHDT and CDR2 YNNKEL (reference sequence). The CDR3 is CASSPRDGADEQYF. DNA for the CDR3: TGTGCCAGCAGCCCACGGGACGGTGCGGACGAGCAGTACTTC.

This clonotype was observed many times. In DNA form, the CDR3 reads TGTGCCAGCAGCCCCGCGGGGGGCGTCTACGAGCAGTACTTC. It encodes CASSPAGGVYEQYF. The chain employs TRBV2 and TRBJ2-7; 8 nucleotides agree with TRBD2. V dropped 6 bases and J dropped 3; count of bases not matched to a gene: 7. This CDR3 is 14 amino acids long. Germline V gives CDR1 SNHLY, CDR2 FYNNEI.

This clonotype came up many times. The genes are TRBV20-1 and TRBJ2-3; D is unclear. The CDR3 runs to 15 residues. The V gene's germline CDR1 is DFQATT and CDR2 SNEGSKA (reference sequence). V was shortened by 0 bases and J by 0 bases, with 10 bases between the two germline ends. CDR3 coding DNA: TGCAGTGCTAGAGATCTGGGAAGGAGCACAGATACGCAGTATTTT. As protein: CSARDLGRSTDTQYF.

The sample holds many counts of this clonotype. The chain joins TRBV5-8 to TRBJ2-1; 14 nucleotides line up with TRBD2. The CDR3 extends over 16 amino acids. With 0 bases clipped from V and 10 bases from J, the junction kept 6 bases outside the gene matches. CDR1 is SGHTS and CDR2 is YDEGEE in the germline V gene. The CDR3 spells CASSLGGTSGGREQFF. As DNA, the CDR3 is TGTGCCAGCAGCTTGGGGGGGACTAGCGGGGGCCGGGAGCAGTTCTTC. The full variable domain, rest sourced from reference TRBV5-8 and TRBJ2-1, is EAGVTQSPTHLIKTRGQQATLRCSPISGHTSVYWYQQALGLGLQFLLWYDEGEERNRGNFPPRFSGRQFPNYSSELNVNALELEDSALYLCASSLGGTSGGREQFFGPGTRLTVL.

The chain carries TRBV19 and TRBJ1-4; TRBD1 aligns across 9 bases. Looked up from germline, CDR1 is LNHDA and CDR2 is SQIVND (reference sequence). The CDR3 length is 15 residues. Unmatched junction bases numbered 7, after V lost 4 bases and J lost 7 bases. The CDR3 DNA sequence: TGTGCCAGTAGTACGACAGGGGGGGGGACTGAAAAACTGTTTTTT. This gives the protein CASSTTGGGTEKLFF.

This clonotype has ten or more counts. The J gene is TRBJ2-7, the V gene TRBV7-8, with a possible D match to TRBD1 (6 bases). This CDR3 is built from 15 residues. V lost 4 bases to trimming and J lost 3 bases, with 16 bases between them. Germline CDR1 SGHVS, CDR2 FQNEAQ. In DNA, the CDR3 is TGTGCCAGCAGCTACTCGACAGGACTGATCTACGAGCAGTACTTC. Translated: CASSYSTGLIYEQYF.

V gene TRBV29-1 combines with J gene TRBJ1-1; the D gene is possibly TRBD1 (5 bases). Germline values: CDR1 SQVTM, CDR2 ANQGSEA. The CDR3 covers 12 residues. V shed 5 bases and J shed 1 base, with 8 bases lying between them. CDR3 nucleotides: TGCAGCGTTCCAGGGTGGAACACTGAAGCTTTCTTT. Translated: CSVPGWNTEAFF.

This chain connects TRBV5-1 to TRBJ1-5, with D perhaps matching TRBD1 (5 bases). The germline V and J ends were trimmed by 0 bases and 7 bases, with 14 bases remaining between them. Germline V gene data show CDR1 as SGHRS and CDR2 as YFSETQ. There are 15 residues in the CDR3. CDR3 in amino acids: CASSLEFGGRQPQHF. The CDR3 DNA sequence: TGCGCCAGCAGCTTGGAATTTGGGGGACGCCAGCCCCAGCATTTT.

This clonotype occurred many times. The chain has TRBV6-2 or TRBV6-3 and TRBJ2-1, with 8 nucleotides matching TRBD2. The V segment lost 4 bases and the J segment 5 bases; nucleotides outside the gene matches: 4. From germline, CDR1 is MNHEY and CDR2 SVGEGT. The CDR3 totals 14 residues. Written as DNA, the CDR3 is TGTGCCAGCAGTTTTGGGACTAGAAACAATGAGCAGTTCTTC. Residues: CASSFGTRNNEQFF.

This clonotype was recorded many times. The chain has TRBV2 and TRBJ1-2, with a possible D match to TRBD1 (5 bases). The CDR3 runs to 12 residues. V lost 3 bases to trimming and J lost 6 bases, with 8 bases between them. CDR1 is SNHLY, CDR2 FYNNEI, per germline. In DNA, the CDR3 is TGTGCCAGCAGTGATTCAGGGAATGGCTACACCTTC. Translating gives CASSDSGNGYTF.

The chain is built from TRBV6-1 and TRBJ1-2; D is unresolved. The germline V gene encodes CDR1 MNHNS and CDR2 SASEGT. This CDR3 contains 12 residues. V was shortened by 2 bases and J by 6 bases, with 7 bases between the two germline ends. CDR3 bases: TGTGCCAGCAGTGAATTTTCAGATGGCTACACCTTC. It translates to CASSEFSDGYTF.

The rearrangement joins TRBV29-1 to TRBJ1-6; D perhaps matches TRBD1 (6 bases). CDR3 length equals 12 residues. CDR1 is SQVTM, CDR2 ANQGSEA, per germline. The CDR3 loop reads CAVGEQGSPLHF. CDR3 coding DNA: TGCGCCGTGGGGGAACAGGGATCACCCCTCCACTTT.

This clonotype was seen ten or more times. For the CDR3, the DNA is TGCAGTGCTAGTGGTGCGGGATTGAACACTGAAGCTTTCTTT. It is translated as CSASGAGLNTEAFF. The chain has TRBV20-1 and TRBJ1-1, with D unclear. V was clipped by 3 bases and J by 0 bases, with 11 bases between them. Germline-derived CDR1 and CDR2 are DFQATT and SNEGSKA (reference sequence). The CDR3 covers 14 residues.

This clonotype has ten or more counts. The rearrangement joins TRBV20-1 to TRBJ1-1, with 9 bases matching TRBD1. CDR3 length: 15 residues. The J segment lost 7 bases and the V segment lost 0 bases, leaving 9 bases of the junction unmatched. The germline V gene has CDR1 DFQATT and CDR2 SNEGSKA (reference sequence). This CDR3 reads CSARDLGTGYYEAFF. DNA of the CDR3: TGCAGTGCTAGAGATCTGGGGACAGGGTATTATGAAGCTTTCTTT.

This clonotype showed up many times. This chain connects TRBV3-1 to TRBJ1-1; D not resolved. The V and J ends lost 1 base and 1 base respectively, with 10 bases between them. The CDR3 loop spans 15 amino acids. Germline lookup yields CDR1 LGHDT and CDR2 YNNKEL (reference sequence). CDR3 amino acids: CASSQGLQWNTEAFF. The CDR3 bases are TGTGCCAGCAGCCAAGGGCTACAATGGAACACTGAAGCTTTCTTT.

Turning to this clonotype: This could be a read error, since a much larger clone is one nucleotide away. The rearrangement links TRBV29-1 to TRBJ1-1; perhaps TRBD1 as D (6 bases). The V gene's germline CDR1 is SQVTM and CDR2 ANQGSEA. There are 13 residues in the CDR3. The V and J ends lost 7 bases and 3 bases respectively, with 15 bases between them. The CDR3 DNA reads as TGCAGCGCTGTCCGGGGGCGGGACACTGAAGCTTTCTTT. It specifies CSAVRGRDTEAFF. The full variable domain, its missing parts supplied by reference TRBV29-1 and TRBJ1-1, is SAVISQKPSRDICQRGTSLTIQCQVDSQVTMMFWYRQQPGQSLTLIATANQGSEATYESGFVIDKFPISRPNLTFSTLTVSNMSPEDSSIYLCSAVRGRDTEAFFGQGTRLTVV.

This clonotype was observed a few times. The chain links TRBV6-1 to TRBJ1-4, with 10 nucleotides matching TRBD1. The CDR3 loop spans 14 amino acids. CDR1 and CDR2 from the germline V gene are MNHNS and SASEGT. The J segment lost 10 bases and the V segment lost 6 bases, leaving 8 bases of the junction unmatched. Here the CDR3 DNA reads TGTGCCAGCAGCCCGGGGGACAGGGGTTTAAAACTGTTTTTT. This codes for CASSPGDRGLKLFF.

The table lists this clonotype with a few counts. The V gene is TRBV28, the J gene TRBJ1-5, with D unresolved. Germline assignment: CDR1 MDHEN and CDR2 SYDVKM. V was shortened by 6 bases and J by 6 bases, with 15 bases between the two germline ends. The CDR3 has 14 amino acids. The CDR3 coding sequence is TGTGCCAGCAGCGGACGGAGGGTCGGTCAGCCCCAGCATTTT. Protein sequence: CASSGRRVGQPQHF.

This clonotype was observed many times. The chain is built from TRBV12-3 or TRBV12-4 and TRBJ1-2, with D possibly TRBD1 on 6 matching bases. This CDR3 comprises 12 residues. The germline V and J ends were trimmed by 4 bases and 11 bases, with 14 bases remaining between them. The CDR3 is CASSSRGAGYTF. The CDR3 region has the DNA TGTGCCAGCAGTTCTCGGGGGGCGGGTTACACCTTC.

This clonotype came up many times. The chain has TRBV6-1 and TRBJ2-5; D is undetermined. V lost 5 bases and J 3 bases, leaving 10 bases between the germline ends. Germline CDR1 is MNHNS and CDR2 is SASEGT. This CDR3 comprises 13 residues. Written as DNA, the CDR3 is TGTGCCAGCAGTCCCCCGATGGAAGAGACCCAGTACTTC. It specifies CASSPPMEETQYF.

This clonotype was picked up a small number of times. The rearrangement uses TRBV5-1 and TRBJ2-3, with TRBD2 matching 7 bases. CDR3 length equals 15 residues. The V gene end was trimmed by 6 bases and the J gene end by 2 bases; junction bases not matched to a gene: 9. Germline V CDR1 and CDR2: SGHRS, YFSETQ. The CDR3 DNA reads TGCGCCAGCAAATCCATGAGACTAGCCACAGATACGCAGTATTTT. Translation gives CASKSMRLATDTQYF.

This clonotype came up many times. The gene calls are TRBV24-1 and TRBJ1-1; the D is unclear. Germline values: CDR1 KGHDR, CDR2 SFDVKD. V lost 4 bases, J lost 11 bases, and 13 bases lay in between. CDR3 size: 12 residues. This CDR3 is CATSDPKGWAFF. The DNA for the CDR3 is TGTGCCACCAGTGACCCCAAGGGTTGGGCTTTCTTT.

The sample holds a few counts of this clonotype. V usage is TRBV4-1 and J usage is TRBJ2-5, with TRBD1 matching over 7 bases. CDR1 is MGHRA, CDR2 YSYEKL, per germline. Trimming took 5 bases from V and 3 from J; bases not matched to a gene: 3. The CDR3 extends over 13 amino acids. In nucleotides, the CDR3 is TGCGCCAGCAGCTCGACAGGGAAAGAGACCCAGTACTTC. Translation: CASSSTGKETQYF.

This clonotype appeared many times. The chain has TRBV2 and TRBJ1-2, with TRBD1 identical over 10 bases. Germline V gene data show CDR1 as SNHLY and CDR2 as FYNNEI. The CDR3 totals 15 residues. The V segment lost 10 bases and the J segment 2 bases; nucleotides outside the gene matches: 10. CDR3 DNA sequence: TGTGCCATCCACCCTTGGACAGGGGGGAACTATGGCTACACCTTC. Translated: CAIHPWTGGNYGYTF.

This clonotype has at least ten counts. The CDR3 reads CASSLDRATDTQYF. The CDR3 coding sequence is TGCGCCAGCAGCTTGGACAGGGCCACAGATACGCAGTATTTT. This chain joins TRBV5-1 and TRBJ2-3; weak D call: TRBD1 (6 bases). Germline assignment: CDR1 SGHRS and CDR2 YFSETQ. The CDR3 is 14 amino acids. Trimming cost V 0 bases and J 2 bases, with 7 bases left between them.

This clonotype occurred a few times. In DNA form, the CDR3 reads TGTGCCAGCAGTTTGGGGGGACCCTACAATGAGCAGTACTTC. It specifies CASSLGGPYNEQYF. The chain employs TRBV12-3 or TRBV12-4 and TRBJ2-7; a possible D gene is TRBD2 (6 bases). With 3 bases removed from V and 7 bases from J, the gap between germline ends came to 16 bases. The CDR3 spans 14 residues.

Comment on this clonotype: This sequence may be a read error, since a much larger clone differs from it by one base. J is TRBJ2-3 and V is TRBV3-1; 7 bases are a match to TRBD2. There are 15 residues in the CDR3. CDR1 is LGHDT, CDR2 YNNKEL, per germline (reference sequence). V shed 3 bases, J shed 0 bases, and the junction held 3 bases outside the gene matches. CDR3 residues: CASSQGLRSTDTQYF. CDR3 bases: TGTGCCAGCAGCCAGGGACTACGGAGCACAGATACGCAGTATTTT.